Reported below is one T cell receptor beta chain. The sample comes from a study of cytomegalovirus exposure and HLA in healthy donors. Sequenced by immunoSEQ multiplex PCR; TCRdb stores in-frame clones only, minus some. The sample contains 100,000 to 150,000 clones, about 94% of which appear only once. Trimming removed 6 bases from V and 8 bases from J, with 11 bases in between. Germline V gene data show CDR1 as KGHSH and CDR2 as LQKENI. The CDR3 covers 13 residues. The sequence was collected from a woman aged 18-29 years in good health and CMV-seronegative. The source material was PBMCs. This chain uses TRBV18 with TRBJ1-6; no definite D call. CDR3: CASSRAQDSPLHF. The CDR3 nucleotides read TGTGCCAGCTCCCGCGCCCAGGATTCACCCCTCCACTTT.